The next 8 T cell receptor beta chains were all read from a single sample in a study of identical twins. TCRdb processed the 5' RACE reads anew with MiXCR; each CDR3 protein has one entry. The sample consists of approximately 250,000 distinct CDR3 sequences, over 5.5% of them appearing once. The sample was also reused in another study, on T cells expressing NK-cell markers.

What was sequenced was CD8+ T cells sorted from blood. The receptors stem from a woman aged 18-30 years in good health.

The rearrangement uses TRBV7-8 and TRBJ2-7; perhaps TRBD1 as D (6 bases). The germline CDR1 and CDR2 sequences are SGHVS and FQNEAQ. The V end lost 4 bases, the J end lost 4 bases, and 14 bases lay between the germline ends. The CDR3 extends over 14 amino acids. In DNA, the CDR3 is TGTGCCAGCAGCTACCACAGGGTCGGTTACGAGCAGTACTTC. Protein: CASSYHRVGYEQYF.

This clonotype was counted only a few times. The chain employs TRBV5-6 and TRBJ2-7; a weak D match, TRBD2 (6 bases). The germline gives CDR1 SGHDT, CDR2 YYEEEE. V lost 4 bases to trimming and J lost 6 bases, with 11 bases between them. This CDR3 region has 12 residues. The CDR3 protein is CASSGLSGEQYF. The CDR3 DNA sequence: TGTGCCAGCAGCGGACTATCTGGCGAGCAGTACTTC.

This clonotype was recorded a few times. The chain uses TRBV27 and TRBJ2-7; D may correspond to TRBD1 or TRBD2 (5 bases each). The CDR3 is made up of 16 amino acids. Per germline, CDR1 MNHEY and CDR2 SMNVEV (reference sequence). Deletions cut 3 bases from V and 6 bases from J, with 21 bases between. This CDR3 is CASSFGFFIGDGEQYF. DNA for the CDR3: TGTGCCAGCAGTTTCGGCTTTTTCATCGGGGACGGCGAGCAGTACTTC.

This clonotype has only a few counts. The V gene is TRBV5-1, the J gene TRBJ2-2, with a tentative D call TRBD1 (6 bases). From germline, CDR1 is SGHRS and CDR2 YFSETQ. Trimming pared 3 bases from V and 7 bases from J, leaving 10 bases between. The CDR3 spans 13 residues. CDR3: CASSSQGDGELFF. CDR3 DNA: TGCGCCAGCAGCTCACAGGGCGACGGGGAGCTGTTTTTT.

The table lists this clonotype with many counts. The CDR3 DNA reads TGTGCCAGCAGGCCTTACATGAACACTGAAGCTTTCTTT. It codes for CASRPYMNTEAFF. This chain connects TRBV6-1 to TRBJ1-1; D not resolved. Trimming pared 6 bases from V and 0 bases from J, leaving 8 bases between. The CDR3 is made up of 13 amino acids. Germline V lookup: CDR1 MNHNS, CDR2 SASEGT.

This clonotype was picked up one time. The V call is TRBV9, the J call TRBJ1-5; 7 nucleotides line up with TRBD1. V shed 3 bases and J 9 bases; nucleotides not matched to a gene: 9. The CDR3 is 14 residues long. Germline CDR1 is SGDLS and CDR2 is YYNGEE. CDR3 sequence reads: CASSGGTAHRPQHF. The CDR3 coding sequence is TGTGCCAGCAGCGGCGGGACAGCGCATCGGCCCCAGCATTTT.

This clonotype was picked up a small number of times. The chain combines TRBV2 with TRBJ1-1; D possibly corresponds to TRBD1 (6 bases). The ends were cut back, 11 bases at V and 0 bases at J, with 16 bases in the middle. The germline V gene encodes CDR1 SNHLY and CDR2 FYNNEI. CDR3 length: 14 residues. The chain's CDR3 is CACPLGQLNTEAFF. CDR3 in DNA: TGTGCCTGCCCCTTGGGACAATTGAACACTGAAGCTTTCTTT.

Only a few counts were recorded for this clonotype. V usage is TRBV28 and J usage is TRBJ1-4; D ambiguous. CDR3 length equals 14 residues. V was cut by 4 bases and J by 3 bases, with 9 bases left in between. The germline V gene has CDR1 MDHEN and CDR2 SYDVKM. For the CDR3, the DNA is TGTGCCAGCAGTTCCACGGTGGCTAATGAAAAACTGTTTTTT. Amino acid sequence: CASSSTVANEKLFF.